Listed below are T cell receptor beta chains from one sample, sequenced in a study of cytomegalovirus exposure and HLA in healthy donors. Profiled with immunoSEQ multiplex PCR; TCRdb holds only in-frame clones, not every one. The sample includes 200,000 to 300,000 clones, about 90% of them seen just once. The sequencing input was PBMCs. The receptors were sampled from a woman aged 30 to 39 in good health and CMV-seropositive. Each CDR3 is given with its conserved first and last residue. A D gene is named only where the DNA matches it firmly. Only some rows state a clone size, as once, few, many or a class for expanded clones.

TRBJ1-5,.,once,TRBV4-1,TGCGCCAGCAGCCAAGAATCAGGGGATAATCAGCCCCAGCATTTT,CASSQESGDNQPQHF
TRBJ2-4,.,.,TRBV14,TGTGCCAGCAGCCCCTCGTCTAGTTTTGCGAGCATTCAGTACTTC,CASSPSSSFASIQYF
TRBJ2-2,TRBD1,few,TRBV14,TGTGCCAGCAGCAAGGGGGCGTACACCGGGGAGCTGTTTTTT,CASSKGAYTGELFF
TRBJ2-7,TRBD2,.,TRBV2,TGTGCCAGCAGTCCCCCTAGCGGGAGCGGCTACGAGCAGTACTTC,CASSPPSGSGYEQYF
TRBJ2-2,.,.,TRBV5-1,TGCGCCAGCAGCTTTAGACAGCTGAACACCGGGGAGCTGTTTTTT,CASSFRQLNTGELFF
TRBJ1-1,.,once,TRBV30,TGTGCCTGGAGTTTAAGCGTAAACACTGAAGCTTTCTTT,CAWSLSVNTEAFF
TRBJ2-7,TRBD1,few,TRBV27,TGTGCCAGCAGTCATGTTCCGGACAGGTCCTACGAGCAGTACTTC,CASSHVPDRSYEQYF
TRBJ2-7,TRBD1,.,TRBV6-4,TGTGCCAGCAGGGGAATTGTACAGGGGCCCTACGAGCAGTACTTC,CASRGIVQGPYEQYF
TRBJ2-1,.,.,TRBV2,TGTGCCAGCAGTGAGCAGGGGAACTACAATGAGCAGTTCTTC,CASSEQGNYNEQFF
TRBJ2-7,.,.,TRBV7-2,TGTGCCAGCAGCCCTCTGTTAGGCGGGCCACCCTACGAGCAGTACTTC,CASSPLLGGPPYEQYF
TRBJ2-7,.,.,TRBV5-1,TGCGCCAGCAGCTTGGTAGCATACGAGCAGTACTTC,CASSLVAYEQYF
TRBJ2-7,.,few,TRBV5-1,TGCGCCAGCAGCCCTTCCTTGGAGCAGTACTTC,CASSPSLEQYF
TRBJ1-1,.,.,TRBV19,TGTGCCAGTAGTAAGAGGAACACTGAAGCTTTCTTT,CASSKRNTEAFF
TRBJ1-5,.,few,TRBV28,TGTGCCAGCAGTTTTTTTGGGGGGGTGGGGAGCAATCAGCCCCAGCATTTT,CASSFFGGVGSNQPQHF
TRBJ1-5,.,.,TRBV28,TGTGCCAGCAGTTCTACCCGGACTGTAAATAGCAATCAGCCCCAGCATTTT,CASSSTRTVNSNQPQHF
TRBJ2-7,.,once,TRBV7-9,TGTGCCAGCTGCTCAAAGGGGGACTACGAGCAGTACTTC,CASCSKGDYEQYF
TRBJ1-5,.,few,TRBV5-1,TGCGCCAGGGGAGGGGATGGCAATCAGCCCCAGCATTTT,CARGGDGNQPQHF
TRBJ2-7,.,few,TRBV5-6,TGTGCCAGCAGCTTGGCGGCCCAGGGGTGGAACGAGCAGTACTTC,CASSLAAQGWNEQYF
TRBJ1-1,.,.,TRBV11-2,TGTGCCAGCAGCTCCGACAGACGAATCATGAACACTGAAGCTTTCTTT,CASSSDRRIMNTEAFF
TRBJ2-7,TRBD2,.,TRBV27,TGTGCCAGCTCGGGACTAGCTTCGCTCGAGCAGTACTTC,CASSGLASLEQYF
TRBJ2-7,TRBD1,once,TRBV5-4,TGTGCCAGCAGCTTTTATGAGACAGGGAGCTACGAGCAGTACTTC,CASSFYETGSYEQYF
TRBJ1-5,.,.,TRBV27,TGTGCCAGCAGCCCTTGGGGCGGTAGCAATCAGCCCCAGCATTTT,CASSPWGGSNQPQHF
TRBJ2-1,TRBD2,.,TRBV5-1,TGCGCCAGCAGCTTCGGGCTAGCGGGACACAATGAGCAGTTCTTC,CASSFGLAGHNEQFF
TRBJ2-1,TRBD2,.,TRBV9,TGTGCCAGCAGCGTTAGTCTAGCGGGAGCAGACAATGAGCAGTTCTTC,CASSVSLAGADNEQFF
TRBJ1-2,TRBD1,.,TRBV19,TGTGCCAGTAGCCCGGGACAGGGGAACTATGGCTACACCTTC,CASSPGQGNYGYTF
TRBJ1-4,.,.,TRBV7-9,TGTGCCAGCAGTAAAACAGGGATTAATGAAAAACTGTTTTTT,CASSKTGINEKLFF
TRBJ2-7,.,.,TRBV19,TGTGCCAGTAGTACAGGGTACGAGCAGTACTTC,CASSTGYEQYF
TRBJ2-5,TRBD1,.,TRBV9,TGTGCCAGCAGCACTCCGGGACAGGGCAAGACCCAGTACTTC,CASSTPGQGKTQYF
TRBJ1-4,.,.,TRBV6-6,TGTGCCAGCAGTAGACAGGCGCAGGCATATGAAAAACTGTTTTTT,CASSRQAQAYEKLFF
TRBJ1-2,TRBD1,.,TRBV5-1,TGCGCCAGCAGCTTGCCTGACAGGGCCTATGGCTACACCTTC,CASSLPDRAYGYTF